The next 30 T cell receptor beta chains were all read from a single sample in a study of blood T cells in healthy people across ages (dated by TCRdb to about 2015). The library relied on 5' RACE. Sequencing was performed on an Illumina HiSeq 2500. A second PCR of about 6 to 11 cycles was performed with a sample-barcoded 5' primer and a J-beta primer mix. TCRdb cleaned the public reads at Q25 with fastp, built clones with MiXCR and kept in-frame beta chains. Each CDR3 protein appears once, grouped with its most common genes and DNA. In all, the sample holds under 2,000,000 distinct CDR3 sequences, and about 50% of those were seen once. The ten largest make up around 2.1% of the sample. Sequencing used blood. The origin of the receptors is a woman aged 40-49 years in good health.

The chain combines TRBV27 with TRBJ1-5; TRBD1 agrees at 9 bases. Losses at the gene ends were 2 bases for V and 5 bases for J; bases not matched to a gene: 7. The CDR3 consists of 16 residues. CDR1 is MNHEY and CDR2 is SMNVEV in the germline V gene (reference sequence). The CDR3 nucleotides read TGTGCCAGCAGTTTAGGGGGACAGGGACCCGATCAGCCCCAGCATTTT. This codes for CASSLGGQGPDQPQHF.

The chain uses TRBV27 and TRBJ1-2; D call uncertain. The ends were cut back, 2 bases at V and 4 bases at J, with 14 bases in the middle. Per germline, CDR1 MNHEY and CDR2 SMNVEV (reference sequence). CDR3 length: 15 amino acids. The CDR3 region has the DNA TGTGCCAGCAGTTTAGACAACCCGGAAGTCTATGGCTACACCTTC. The encoded protein is CASSLDNPEVYGYTF.

J is TRBJ1-2 and V is TRBV4-1; D possibly corresponds to TRBD1 (6 bases). The CDR3 runs 14 residues. V lost 4 bases, J lost 6 bases, and 15 bases lay in between. CDR1 is MGHRA and CDR2 is YSYEKL in the germline V gene. CDR3 loop: CASSREDRLDGYTF. CDR3 in DNA: TGCGCCAGCAGCCGAGAAGACAGGTTGGATGGCTACACCTTC.

This chain joins TRBV19 and TRBJ2-3, with 8 bases that match TRBD1. The J segment lost 1 base and the V segment lost 5 bases, leaving 5 bases of the junction unmatched. CDR3 size: 15 residues. Germline lookup yields CDR1 LNHDA and CDR2 SQIVND (reference sequence). CDR3: CASSSMDRGTDTQYF. The CDR3 DNA reads as TGTGCCAGTAGTTCAATGGACAGGGGCACAGATACGCAGTATTTT.

The chain couples TRBV3-1 to TRBJ2-5; 9 positions agree with TRBD2. The length of the CDR3 is 14 residues. Germline lookup yields CDR1 LGHDT and CDR2 YNNKEL (reference sequence). Losses at the gene ends were 8 bases for V and 6 bases for J; bases not matched to a gene: 10. Here the CDR3 reads CASGPSGGFKTQYF. CDR3 coding DNA: TGTGCCAGCGGCCCGAGCGGGGGGTTCAAGACCCAGTACTTC.

This clonotype has just a few counts. This chain links TRBV12-3 or TRBV12-4 with TRBJ1-4; 7 nucleotides agree with TRBD1. The ends lost 7 bases at V and 0 bases at J; junction bases unmatched: 5. The length of the CDR3 is 15 residues. In DNA, the CDR3 is TGTGCCAGCACAGAGGGGGCCACAACTAATGAAAAACTGTTTTTT. It yields the protein CASTEGATTNEKLFF.

V gene TRBV7-2 combines with J gene TRBJ2-7; D not certain. Germline assignment: CDR1 SGHTA and CDR2 FQGNSA. This CDR3 region has 16 residues. Deletions cut 7 bases from V and 0 bases from J, with 19 bases between. The CDR3 coding sequence is TGTGCCAGCACCTGGAGCAGTGGTCAGAACTCCTACGAGCAGTACTTC. The encoded protein is CASTWSSGQNSYEQYF. The full variable domain, in which reference TRBV7-2 and TRBJ2-7 provide the parts outside the CDR3, is GAGVSQSPSNKVTEKGKDVELRCDPISGHTALYWYRQSLGQGLEFLIYFQGNSAPDKSGLPSDRFSAERTGGSVSTLTIQRTQQEDSAVYLCASTWSSGQNSYEQYFGPGTRLTVT.

The chain recombines TRBV20-1 with TRBJ1-2; D gene ambiguous. CDR3 size: 11 residues. Germline loops: CDR1 DFQATT, CDR2 SNEGSKA (reference sequence). Deletions cut 7 bases from V and 5 bases from J, with 11 bases between. The CDR3 DNA sequence: TGCAGTGGTCGGGCACTATATGGCTACACCTTC. This sequence encodes CSGRALYGYTF.

This chain uses TRBV7-2 with TRBJ1-2; D possibly corresponds to TRBD1 (5 bases). V dropped 5 bases and J dropped 2 bases, with 27 bases sitting between them. The CDR3 spans 19 residues. Germline lookup yields CDR1 SGHTA and CDR2 FQGNSA. DNA of the CDR3: TGTGCCAGCAGCCCCCACGAGGGCAGGGTTGGTAGAATGAACTATGGCTACACCTTC. This translates into CASSPHEGRVGRMNYGYTF. The variable domain in full, with the rest retrieved from reference TRBV7-2 and TRBJ1-2, is GAGVSQSPSNKVTEKGKDVELRCDPISGHTALYWYRQSLGQGLEFLIYFQGNSAPDKSGLPSDRFSAERTGGSVSTLTIQRTQQEDSAVYLCASSPHEGRVGRMNYGYTFGSGTRLTVV.

This rearrangement joins TRBV14 to TRBJ2-6, with D unclear. The CDR3 spans 15 residues. V lost 0 bases to trimming and J lost 5 bases, with 8 bases between them. Germline V gene sequence: CDR1 SGHDN, CDR2 FVKESK. CDR3 DNA sequence: TGTGCCAGCAGCCAAGATACTCCTAGGGCCAACGTCCTGACTTTC. Amino acids: CASSQDTPRANVLTF. Variable domain in full (rest from reference TRBV14 and TRBJ2-6): EAGVTQFPSHSVIEKGQTVTLRCDPISGHDNLYWYRRVMGKEIKFLLHFVKESKQDESGMPNNRFLAERTGGTYSTLKVQPAELEDSGVYFCASSQDTPRANVLTFGAGSRLTVL.

Only a few counts were recorded for this clonotype. The chain carries TRBV29-1 and TRBJ1-4; D is undetermined. Germline loops: CDR1 SQVTM, CDR2 ANQGSEA. This CDR3 contains 12 residues. V was cut by 2 bases and J by 4 bases, with 5 bases left in between. DNA for the CDR3: TGCAGCGTTGAATCCCGTAATGAAAAACTGTTTTTT. Encoded protein: CSVESRNEKLFF. The full variable domain, its missing parts supplied by reference TRBV29-1 and TRBJ1-4, is SAVISQKPSRDICQRGTSLTIQCQVDSQVTMMFWYRQQPGQSLTLIATANQGSEATYESGFVIDKFPISRPNLTFSTLTVSNMSPEDSSIYLCSVESRNEKLFFGSGTQLSVL.

V and J are TRBV7-2 and TRBJ1-1, with D possibly being TRBD1 (6 bases). Trimming took 1 base from V and 9 from J, leaving 15 bases between them. There are 14 residues in the CDR3. Germline assignment: CDR1 SGHTA and CDR2 FQGNSA. CDR3 DNA sequence: TGTGCCAGCAGCTTAGATTGGACAGACTCGAAAGCTTTCTTT. Amino acids: CASSLDWTDSKAFF.

Written as DNA, the CDR3 is TGCAGTGCTCTGAAGGGACAGCGGAACTACAATGAGCAGTTCTTC. This codes for CSALKGQRNYNEQFF. The gene calls are TRBV20-1 and TRBJ2-1; 7 bases agree with TRBD1. This CDR3 is built from 15 residues. From germline, CDR1 is DFQATT and CDR2 SNEGSKA (reference sequence). Trimming took 5 bases from V and 3 from J; bases not matched to a gene: 10.

The rearrangement joins TRBV2 to TRBJ2-4; D assignment may be TRBD1 or TRBD2 (5 bases each). V was pared by 7 bases and J by 5 bases, with 18 bases between. The CDR3 covers 15 residues. Germline loops: CDR1 SNHLY, CDR2 FYNNEI. The CDR3 region is CASIRESLRENIQYF. CDR3 DNA: TGTGCCAGCATCAGGGAGTCGCTGAGGGAAAACATTCAGTACTTC.

This clonotype has only a few counts. The CDR3 nucleotides read TGCGCCAGCAGCCAAGATTGGCGCCAGGGGGTGAGAGAGCAGTACTTC. Translation gives CASSQDWRQGVREQYF. J is TRBJ2-7 and V is TRBV4-3; TRBD1 matches at 7 bases. Germline CDR1 LGHNA, CDR2 YSLEER. V was clipped by 0 bases and J by 7 bases; unmatched bases: 12. This CDR3 is 16 amino acids long.

With respect to this clonotype: One end of the junction is discordant with germline, which a read error may explain. The chain couples TRBV12-3 or TRBV12-4 to TRBJ1-5, with D possibly TRBD1 on 5 matching bases. This CDR3 comprises 14 residues. CDR3 nucleotides: TGTGCCAGCAGGCCCGGGACGGACAATCAGGCCCAGCATTTT. Its protein product is CASRPGTDNQAQHF.

V is TRBV11-2 and J is TRBJ2-3; D is unclear. From germline, CDR1 is SGHAT and CDR2 FQNNGV. Between the trimmed V and J ends, which lost 1 base and 4 bases, there was a span of 9 bases. This CDR3 is built from 14 residues. The CDR3 DNA sequence: TGTGCCAGCAGCTTAGGGTCGTGGGCAGATACGCAGTATTTT. It specifies CASSLGSWADTQYF.

This clonotype turned up a few times. V gene TRBV4-3 combines with J gene TRBJ2-7; TRBD1 agrees at 11 bases. The end of the DNA fits TRBJ2-5 better, so the J call may be wrong. The CDR3 is 15 residues long. Germline CDR1 reads LGHNA; CDR2 reads YSLEER. CDR3 nucleotide sequence: TGCGCCAGCAGCCAAGGGACAGGGGGCATGGAGACCCAGTACTTC. Protein product: CASSQGTGGMETQYF.

V and J are TRBV3-1 and TRBJ2-7; weak D call: TRBD1 (7 bases). Per the germline V gene, CDR1 is LGHDT and CDR2 is YNNKEL (reference sequence). The CDR3 sequence is 18 residues long. Trimming stripped 0 bases from V and 2 bases from J, with 20 bases between. The CDR3 loop reads CASSQDDRDERAPYEQYF. The CDR3 DNA is TGTGCCAGCAGCCAAGACGACAGGGACGAGCGGGCCCCCTACGAGCAGTACTTC.

The V gene is TRBV7-2, the J gene TRBJ2-7; 16 nucleotides agree with TRBD2. The J call may be in error: the DNA end matches TRBJ2-5 better. The CDR3 length is 20 residues. Germline V gene lookup returns CDR1 SGHTA and CDR2 FQGNSA. CDR3 region: CASSLLLRTGTSGGVETQYF. In nucleotides, the CDR3 is TGTGCCAGCAGCTTATTGTTGAGAACCGGGACTAGCGGGGGGGTTGAGACCCAGTACTTC.

This clonotype has just a few counts. The J gene is TRBJ1-6, the V gene TRBV4-1, with 8 positions matching TRBD1. Germline V gene data show CDR1 as MGHRA and CDR2 as YSYEKL. V was pared by 0 bases and J by 10 bases, with 8 bases of the junction left unmatched. The CDR3 spans 16 residues. CDR3 region: CASSQDPGGFRSPLHF. CDR3 bases: TGCGCCAGCAGCCAAGACCCAGGGGGCTTTAGGTCACCCCTCCACTTT.

This chain uses TRBV11-2 with TRBJ2-1; D is ambiguous. CDR1 SGHAT and CDR2 FQNNGV come from the germline V gene. The CDR3 is made up of 16 amino acids. Trimming removed 3 bases from V and 9 bases from J, with 21 bases in between. The CDR3 DNA is TGTGCCAGCAGCTTTTTATCGGCCCTACCCTCCGGTGAGCAGTTCTTC. It translates to CASSFLSALPSGEQFF.

J is TRBJ2-3 and V is TRBV6-5; TRBD1 matches at 7 bases. Losses at the gene ends were 6 bases for V and 3 bases for J; bases not matched to a gene: 9. The germline V gene has CDR1 MNHEY and CDR2 SVGAGI. The CDR3 spans 15 residues. CDR3 in amino acids: CASRIQGMRTDTQYF. The CDR3 nucleotides are TGTGCCAGCAGGATACAGGGGATGAGGACAGATACGCAGTATTTT.

The chain couples TRBV29-1 to TRBJ1-2; 9 bases are shared with TRBD1. The CDR3 length is 12 residues. The germline CDR1 and CDR2 sequences are SQVTM and ANQGSEA. After removal of 7 bases from V and 6 bases from J, the junction contained 6 bases not matched to a gene. CDR3 amino acids: CSAEGQGHGYTF. CDR3 nucleotide sequence: TGCAGCGCCGAGGGACAGGGACATGGCTACACCTTC.

This clonotype was detected a few times. For the CDR3, the DNA is TGCGCCAGCAGCTTGGTTGGCGGGGAGTACAATGAGCAGTTCTTC. Encoded protein: CASSLVGGEYNEQFF. This chain joins TRBV5-1 and TRBJ2-1; weak D call: TRBD2 (6 bases). This CDR3 is 15 amino acids long. CDR1 and CDR2 (germline): SGHRS, YFSETQ. V gave up 0 bases and J gave up 4 bases, with 11 bases separating them.

This chain joins TRBV21-1 and TRBJ2-1; TRBD1 is taken as the D call from the table, unchecked against the DNA. TRBV21-1 is marked as a pseudogene. The CDR3 contains 15 residues. CDR3: CASSSEGPDRPEQFF. The CDR3 DNA follows: TGTGCCAGCAGCAGCGAAGGTCCGGACCGTCCCGAGCAGTTCTTC.

There are a few counts of this clonotype. The chain employs TRBV4-1 and TRBJ2-4; possibly TRBD1 for D (6 bases). Near its end, the DNA agrees better with TRBJ2-5, so the J call may be wrong. The CDR3 sequence is 15 residues long. Germline-derived CDR1 and CDR2 are MGHRA and YSYEKL. The CDR3 sequence is CASSQGAGTQETQYF. CDR3 in DNA: TGCGCCAGCAGCCAAGGAGCCGGGACACAAGAGACCCAGTACTTC.

CDR3 DNA sequence: TGTGCCAGCAGCCCATGGACTAGACGTCGGGAGAACACAGATACGCAGTATTTT. Its protein is CASSPWTRRRENTDTQYF. The chain is built from TRBV11-2 and TRBJ2-3; TRBD2 matches at 7 bases. V shed 5 bases and J 2 bases; nucleotides not matched to a gene: 16. There are 18 residues in the CDR3. CDR1 is SGHAT and CDR2 is FQNNGV in the germline V gene.

The rearrangement links TRBV4-2 to TRBJ1-5; D is undetermined. The V end was cut by 3 bases, the J end by 0 bases, with 6 bases between. Germline values: CDR1 LGHNA, CDR2 YNFKEQ. The CDR3 has 14 residues. CDR3: CASSQGDSNQPQHF. CDR3 nucleotides: TGTGCCAGCAGCCAGGGAGATAGCAATCAGCCCCAGCATTTT.

The V gene is TRBV27, the J gene TRBJ2-1; D unclear. The CDR3 is 12 residues long. Germline V gives CDR1 MNHEY, CDR2 SMNVEV (reference sequence). V lost 8 bases and J 10 bases, leaving 15 bases between the germline ends. The CDR3 DNA reads as TGTGCCAGCCATTCCTACCTAGGGGAGCAGTTCTTC. This codes for CASHSYLGEQFF.